This paragraph covers one T cell receptor (beta chain) sequence. The table lists this clonotype with a few counts. What this receptor recognizes is not known. Per-base qualities were not stored, and no clone one base away is much larger. These data belong to a study of T-cell memory formation after mild COVID-19 (dated by TCRdb to the early 2020s). Regarding the complete study: TCR sequence clusters from the two donors were found to be largely donor specific. Two young, previously healthy adult volunteers made up the cohort, one male and one female. In a couple of donors, T-cell clones that expanded and contracted after mild COVID-19 were followed by sequencing TCRalpha and TCRbeta repertoires longitudinally. Study-level results and caveats: The detection of some responding clones in pre-infection memory suggests that pre-existing cross-reactive memory T cells joined the SARS-CoV-2 response. Contracting CD4+ clones were located mainly in the CM and EM memory subsets, whereas CD8+ clones were found to be enriched in EMRA. Clones that contracted from day 15 to 85 showed balanced CD4/CD8 phenotypes, whereas a second wave of clones that expanded from day 15 to 37 leaned towards CD4+. SARS-CoV-2 specificity of the second-wave clones peaking on day 37 was not confirmed. Only a couple of mild cases were covered in the study, and larger cohorts including severe cases with pre-infection samples were considered necessary.

Reads for this sample came from an Illumina NovaSeq 6000. Using 5'RACE with constant-segment primers, TCRalpha and TCRbeta cDNA libraries were constructed, with sample barcodes and unique molecular identifiers added in the process. RNA was extracted from every sample with Trizol reagent. Library amplification was performed in two PCR steps, and a second sample barcode and Illumina TruSeq adapters were introduced in the second step. Sequencing of the libraries was done on an Illumina NovaSeq, producing 2 x 150 bp paired-end reads. The original pipeline was this. Reads were demultiplexed and collapsed into UMI-guided consensus sequences with migec v1.2.7. Using mixcr v2.1.11, UMI consensuses were aligned to TRA and TRB V and J templates and then assembled into clonotypes. A clonotype was counted as expanded or contracted only when both edgeR and NoisET called the clonotype significant, with the noise models trained on biological replicates. For edgeR calls, the cutoffs were a false discovery rate-adjusted p below 0.01 and a log2 fold-change threshold of 1. As an exploratory analysis of dynamics, max-normalized trajectories of the 1000 most abundant clonotypes were examined by PCA with hierarchical clustering. Each responding clone was given a CD4 or CD8 phenotype based on the CD4+ and CD8+ repertoires, which had been sequenced separately. The public reads were quality trimmed at Q25 with fastp and then assembled into clones with MiXCR by TCRdb, keeping productive beta chains. When rows share a CDR3 protein, they turn into one entry using the most common DNA and genes. The V and J calls shown here were made by TCRdb, not taken from the authors' results. This sample lists about 350,000 distinct CDR3 sequences; roughly 15% were detected once. In total, the top ten clones hold about a fifth of the sample.

PBMCs were isolated by Ficoll-Paque density gradient centrifugation. The sequencing input was PBMCs or a T cell subset sorted from them (not recorded which). The sequence came from a man aged 18 to 30 who had mild COVID-19 (a few samples of this study predate the infection). The sample titles of this study are shuffled in the database, so cell type and time point are left out; the donor was told from shared clones.

This receptor carries the CDR3 CSARPRQGGTGELFF. The nucleotides are TGCAGTGCCAGGCCGCGCCAGGGAGGGACCGGGGAGCTGTTTTTT. Rearrangement joined TRBV20-1 to TRBJ2-2; 7 central nucleotides agree with TRBD2. The germline V gene (reference sequence) yields DFQATT for CDR1 and SNEGSKA for CDR2. There are 15 amino acids in the CDR3, from cysteine to phenylalanine inclusive. Only the CDR3 DNA stays, 45 bases, in frame from base 1. The junction shows trimming of 6 bases on V and 5 bases on J, and the gene matches do not reach 12 bases of it.